This T cell receptor beta chain was sequenced during a study of blood T cell repertoires in COVID-19 (dated by TCRdb to the early 2020s). Broadly, across the study: Samples covering the acute and convalescent phases of COVID-19 were provided by collaborators in the United States, Italy and Spain. The material from the prospective study consisted of cDNA or gDNA derived from T cells, B-cell-depleted T cells, or PBMCs. Deeply sampled blood TCRbeta repertoires from subjects exposed to, actively infected with, or recovered from COVID-19 were included in the dataset. A freely available public database, intended as a resource for researchers studying the immune response to SARS-CoV-2, is where the repertoires were released. The samples were drawn from the first 160 participants of the ongoing ImmuneRACE study and from some 1,300 subjects provided by 6 global collaborators. Nearly every sample came with metadata listing a de-identified subject ID, COVID-19 status, age in years and sex. HLA class I and class II types, where available, came from metadata supplied by the sample provider rather than from assay-based typing.

TCRbeta CDR3 regions were amplified from genomic DNA using the immunoSEQ Assay, a bias-controlled multiplex PCR. The paper's data handling went like this. Nucleated cell counts per sample were estimated from amplification of reference gene primers within the assay. To quantify the absolute abundance of each unique TCRbeta CDR3 rearrangement, sequence reads were collapsed and filtered. Productive Simpson clonality was computed per sample as the square root of Simpson's diversity index over productive rearrangements. The table was pulled from immuneACCESS by TCRdb, which kept in-frame rearrangements only. Such tables lose some clones; where checked, under half of the loss comes from unresolved V genes, and the rest has no known cause. D and trimming were read from the DNA, whereas the V and J calls and clone size are those reported in that table. The sample records about 400,000 clones, about 88% of which are singletons. Of the sample, about 2.7% falls within the top ten clones.

Participants in the prospective study were enrolled through a virtual design, were aged roughly 18 to 100 years, and lived in roughly 24 United States geographic areas. To assign participants to cohorts, the prospective study relied on clinical history that participants themselves reported in a screening survey and a study questionnaire. Recovered participants in ImmuneRACE Cohort 3 were defined as having two consecutive negative NP/OP PCR tests, clearance from a healthcare professional, or resolution of symptoms. Mobile phlebotomists in the prospective study collected whole blood, serum and a nasopharyngeal or oropharyngeal swab from every participant. Participants in the prospective study had the option to provide additional blood draws and questionnaires over a roughly 2-month period. Before DNA extraction, blood samples from the prospective study were shipped at room temperature or frozen.

To note about this clone: It lacks a known antigen. Per-base qualities were not stored, and no clone one base away is much larger.

V is shortened by 5 bases, J by 3 bases, and the region joining them spans 9 bases. Sequences SGHTA (CDR1) and FQGNSA (CDR2) are obtained from the germline V gene. Its CDR3 holds 13 amino acids, cysteine through phenylalanine. Only the CDR3 part of the read is kept: 39 bases, read in frame from the first base. Overall study outcomes, separate from this receptor: Clinical and demographic metadata were provided uncurated, with the amount varying by source and participant.

The chain links TRBV7-2 with TRBJ2-3, and the D gene may be TRBD1, 6 bases matching. Sequenced: PBMCs or T cells enriched from blood (not recorded which). This clonotype was obtained from a woman in her twenties or thirties who had recovered from COVID-19. The CDR3 in this case is CASSPRGTDTQYF. The nucleotides are TGTGCCAGCAGCCCCAGGGGAACAGATACGCAGTATTTT. Beyond the CDR3, the reference TRBV7-2 and TRBJ2-3 genes provide the residues; the full variable domain reads: GAGVSQSPSNKVTEKGKDVELRCDPISGHTALYWYRQSLGQGLEFLIYFQGNSAPDKSGLPSDRFSAERTGGSVSTLTIQRTQQEDSAVYLCASSPRGTDTQYFGPGTRLTVL.